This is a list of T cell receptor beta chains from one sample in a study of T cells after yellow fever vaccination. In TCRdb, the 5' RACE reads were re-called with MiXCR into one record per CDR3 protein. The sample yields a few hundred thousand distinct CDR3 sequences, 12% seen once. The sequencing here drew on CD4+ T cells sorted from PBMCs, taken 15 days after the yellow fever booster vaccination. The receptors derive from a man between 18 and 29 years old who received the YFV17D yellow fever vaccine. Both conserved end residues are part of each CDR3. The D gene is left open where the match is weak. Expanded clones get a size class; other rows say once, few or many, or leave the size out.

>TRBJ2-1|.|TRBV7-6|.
TGTGCCAGCAGACTCCAACCGACTAGTCCCTCGGATGAGCAGTTCTTC
CASRLQPTSPSDEQFF
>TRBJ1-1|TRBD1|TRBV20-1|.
TGCAGTGCTAGTGACGCCGGGACAGGGAACACTGAAGCTTTCTTT
CSASDAGTGNTEAFF
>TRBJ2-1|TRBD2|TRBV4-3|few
TGCGCCAGCAGCCAAGTGTCCGCGGGGGGACCCAATGAGCAGTTCTTC
CASSQVSAGGPNEQFF
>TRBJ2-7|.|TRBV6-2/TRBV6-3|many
TGTGCCAGCAGTGAACCCGGGTCCTCCTACGAGCAGTACTTC
CASSEPGSSYEQYF
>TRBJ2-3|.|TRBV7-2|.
TGTGCCAGCAAGACTATGCTAGACACAGATACGCAGTATTTT
CASKTMLDTDTQYF
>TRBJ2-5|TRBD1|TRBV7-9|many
TGTGCCAGCAGCAGGGGCGGACAGGCCTCAGAGACCCAGTACTTC
CASSRGGQASETQYF
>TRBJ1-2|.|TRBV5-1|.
TGCGCCAGCGCCGAGATGGGGGACTATGGCTACACCTTC
CASAEMGDYGYTF
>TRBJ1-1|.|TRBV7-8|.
TGTGCCAGCAGCTTATCGGGGGTCCGGACTGAAGCTTTCTTT
CASSLSGVRTEAFF
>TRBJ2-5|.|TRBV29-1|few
TGCAGCGTTGATCGTGCAGGGGGAGGGAAAGAGACCCAGTACTTC
CSVDRAGGGKETQYF
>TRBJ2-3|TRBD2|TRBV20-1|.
TGCAGTGCTAGCCGAGTAGCGGGGGGCACAGATACGCAGTATTTT
CSASRVAGGTDTQYF
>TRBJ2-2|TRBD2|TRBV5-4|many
TGTGCCAGCAGCTTAGCGGGGGAAATCGGGGAGCTGTTTTTT
CASSLAGEIGELFF
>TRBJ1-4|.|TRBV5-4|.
TGTGCCAGCAGTGGGGTGGGATCTAATGAAAAACTGTTTTTT
CASSGVGSNEKLFF
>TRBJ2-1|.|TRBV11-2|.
TGTGCCAGCAGCTTGGTCATGGGGAACAATGAGCAGTTCTTC
CASSLVMGNNEQFF
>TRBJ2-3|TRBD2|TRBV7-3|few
TGTGCCAGCAGCCTCGTCGGAGTAGCGGGGGGCCCCTTGCATTTT
CASSLVGVAGGPLHF
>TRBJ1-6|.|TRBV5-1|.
TGCGCCAGCGGGGTCAGGGGCTCACCCCTCCACTTT
CASGVRGSPLHF
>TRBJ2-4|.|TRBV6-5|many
TGTGCCAGCAGTGCGTACGTTGATGACATTCAGTACTTC
CASSAYVDDIQYF
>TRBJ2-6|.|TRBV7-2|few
TGTGCCAGCAGCTTAGCCGCAGGGTTAGGGGCCAACGTCCTGACTTTC
CASSLAAGLGANVLTF
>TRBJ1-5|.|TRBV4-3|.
TGCGCCAGCAGCCAGCTAGTGGGACCCAATCAGCCCCAGCATTTT
CASSQLVGPNQPQHF
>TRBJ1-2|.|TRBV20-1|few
TGCAGTGCTGGCGGTCGGGGCTACACCTTC
CSAGGRGYTF
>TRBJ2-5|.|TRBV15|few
TGTGCCACCAGCAGCTATAGACTTGGGGAGACCCAGTACTTC
CATSSYRLGETQYF
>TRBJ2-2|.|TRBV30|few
TGTGCCTGGAGTTCCGGGACCTGGACCGGGGAGCTGTTTTTT
CAWSSGTWTGELFF
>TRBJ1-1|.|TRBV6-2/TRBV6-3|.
TGTGCCAGCAGTTCGACAGATGAAGCTTTCTTT
CASSSTDEAFF
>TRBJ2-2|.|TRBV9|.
TGTGCCAGCAGCGTAGGGGGAGTTAACACCGGGGAGCTGTTTTTT
CASSVGGVNTGELFF
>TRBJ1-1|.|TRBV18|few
TGTGCCAGCTCACAACAGGGTGAGGCTTTCTTT
CASSQQGEAFF
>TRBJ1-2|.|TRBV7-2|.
TGTGCCAGCAGCTTAGCGCGCCGGTATGGCTACACCTTC
CASSLARRYGYTF
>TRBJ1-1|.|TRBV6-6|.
TGTGCCAGCAGCCGAACTGGTGGGGCCACTGAAGCTTTCTTT
CASSRTGGATEAFF
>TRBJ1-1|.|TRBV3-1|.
TGTGCCAGCAGCCAAGATACACCCCCCTTGGCTTTCTTT
CASSQDTPPLAFF
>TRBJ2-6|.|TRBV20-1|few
TGCAGTGCTAGTGTATGGGGAACTGGGGCCAACGTCCTGACTTTC
CSASVWGTGANVLTF
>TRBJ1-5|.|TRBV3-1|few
TGTGCCAGCAGCCAACGTCCTAGCAATCAGCCCCAGCATTTT
CASSQRPSNQPQHF
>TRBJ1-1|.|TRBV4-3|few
TGCGCCAGCAGCCAAGATCTTCAGGGCTCAGGCACTGAAGCTTTCTTT
CASSQDLQGSGTEAFF
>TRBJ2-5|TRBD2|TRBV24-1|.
TGTGCCACCAGTGATTCTCCGGGGGGGCCGGGACAAGAGACCCAGTACTTC
CATSDSPGGPGQETQYF
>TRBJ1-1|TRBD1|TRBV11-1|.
TGTGCCAGCAGCGCTCGACCCGGGACAGTAACTGAAGCTTTCTTT
CASSARPGTVTEAFF
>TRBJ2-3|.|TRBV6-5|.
TGTGCCAGCAGTTTGCTAGGGAGTACGCAGTATTTT
CASSLLGSTQYF
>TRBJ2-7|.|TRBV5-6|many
TGTGCCAGCAGCTTGGACAGGAAGCAGTACTTC
CASSLDRKQYF
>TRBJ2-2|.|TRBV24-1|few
TGTGCCACCAGTCCGGCAGGGACTTCCGGGGAGCTGTTTTTT
CATSPAGTSGELFF
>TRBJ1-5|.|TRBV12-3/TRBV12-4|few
TGTGCCAGCAGTTTAGGGGGTGGACGGCAGCCCCAGCATTTT
CASSLGGGRQPQHF
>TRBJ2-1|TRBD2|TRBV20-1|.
TGCAGTGCTAGTCGGGAGGCCCATGAGCAGTTCTTC
CSASREAHEQFF
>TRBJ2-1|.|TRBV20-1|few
TGCAGTGCTAGAGATTCTGGGGGGAAGTACTCCTACAATGAGCAGTTCTTC
CSARDSGGKYSYNEQFF
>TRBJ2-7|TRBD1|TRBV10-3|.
TGTGCCAGCCGGGACAGTTCCTACGAGCAGTACTTC
CASRDSSYEQYF
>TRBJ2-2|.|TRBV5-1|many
TGCGCCAGCAGCTTGTTTGCAGCAACTAACACCGGGGAGCTGTTTTTT
CASSLFAATNTGELFF
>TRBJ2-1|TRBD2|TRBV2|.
TGTGCCAGCAGTTCCGGGAGGGCCTACAATGAGCAGTTCTTC
CASSSGRAYNEQFF